There are many counts of the clone carrying this TCR beta chain. Antigen unknown. The time point was: patch test 1, 2 weeks after DPC sensitization. Treatment of the sample: therapeutic diphenylcyclopropenone sensitization with weekly scalp DPC. Donors were 18 to 70-year-old alopecia patients suitable for DPC. The data stem from a study of human T cells and chemical hapten exposure. The study's findings and limits: DPC sensitization left the count of TCRs above 1 in 1000 unchanged.

Trimming took 1 base from V and 4 from J; bases not matched to a gene: 10. Germline V gives CDR1 SGDLS, CDR2 YYNGEE. The CDR3 is 16 amino acids. TCRdb itself ran the RACE reads through MiXCR, one entry per CDR3 protein. The sample has 71,000 or so distinct CDR3 sequences, around 10% seen once; the top ten hold 3% to 3.5%. J is TRBJ1-2 and V is TRBV9; TRBD1 aligns across 7 bases. The sequence was obtained from a woman aged 40 to 50 with alopecia areata. Some clones in this sample may be carry-over from other donors' samples. The sequenced sample was whole blood, obtained in connection with sensitization to the hapten diphenylcyclopropenone (DPC). CDR3 in amino acids: CASSVTGQEGGYGYTF. In DNA, the CDR3 is TGTGCCAGCAGCGTAACAGGACAGGAGGGAGGCTATGGCTACACCTTC.